This T cell receptor (beta chain) was sequenced for a study of CD8 T cells in Susac syndrome. Germline CDR1 reads LNHDA; CDR2 reads SQIVND (reference sequence). V shed 5 bases, J shed 5 bases, and the junction held 9 bases outside the gene matches. The CDR3 is 16 residues long. Reverse transcription of roughly 0.45 to 1 ug RNA used random hexamers. TCRdb re-derived calls from the immunoSEQ multiplex PCR reads in MiXCR, one entry per CDR3 protein. The sample carries 77,000 or so distinct CDR3 sequences, under 95% recorded once. The receptor's source is a human donor with Susac syndrome. V is TRBV19 and J is TRBJ2-5, with TRBD1 matching over 12 bases. Sequencing was done on a sample of CD4+ T cells from PBMCs. The CDR3 loop is CASSSTGTGGAETQYF. CDR3 in DNA: TGTGCCAGTAGTTCAACCGGGACAGGGGGCGCGGAGACCCAGTACTTC. Supplemented by reference TRBV19 and TRBJ2-5, the full variable domain reads DGGITQSPKYLFRKEGQNVTLSCEQNLNHDAMYWYRQDPGQGLRLIYYSQIVNDFQKGDIAEGYSVSREKKESFPLTVTSAQKNPTAFYLCASSSTGTGGAETQYFGPGTRLLVL.